This T cell receptor beta chain was recovered during a study of blood T cell repertoires in COVID-19. Study at large: Acute and convalescent COVID-19 samples came from the United States, Italy and Spain. From T cells, B-cell-depleted T cells, or PBMCs came the material, which was cDNA or gDNA.

In the original workflow: Reference gene primer amplification gave nucleated cell count estimates. Libraries were prepared by immunoSEQ multiplex PCR; TCRdb keeps only in-frame clonotypes and omits some of them. Clone size and V and J calls were adopted from that table, with D and trimming inferred from the DNA. This table holds 200,000 or so clones, 89% found once. A single count supports this clone. Germline V gives CDR1 SGHVS, CDR2 FQNEAQ. With 1 base removed from V and 0 bases from J, the gap between germline ends came to 13 bases. The CDR3 is 17 residues long. The receptor comes from a man in his fifties or sixties who had recovered from COVID-19. This chain joins TRBV7-8 and TRBJ1-3, with D perhaps TRBD1 (5 bases). Input material: peripheral blood. In DNA form, the CDR3 reads TGTGCCAGCAGCTTAGTGCCAAGGGGAAGCTCTGGAAACACCATATATTTT. It encodes CASSLVPRGSSGNTIYF. Using reference TRBV7-8 and TRBJ1-3 for the parts outside the CDR3, the full variable domain is GAGVSQSPRYKVAKRGQDVALRCDPISGHVSLFWYQQALGQGPEFLTYFQNEAQLDKSGLPSDRFFAERPEGSVSTLKIQRTQQEDSAVYLCASSLVPRGSSGNTIYFGEGSWLTVV.